This TCR beta chain was obtained from a study of cytomegalovirus exposure and HLA in healthy donors (dated by TCRdb to about 2017). In the study overall: An earlier analysis of roughly 610 of the donors reported 276 Gb of sequence data and 95 million to 140 million unique TCR beta sequences obtained from 180 million or so T cells. The study aimed to test whether cataloging public T cell receptors could reveal signatures of past pathogen exposure. An earlier analysis of some 500 of the donors used high-throughput TCR beta sequencing to judge whether each TCR beta V gene segment behaved as functional or pseudogenic. HLA typing included class I and class II loci at four-digit resolution. Across 300 to 400 genotyped donors of the cohort, an average of roughly 250,000 unique TCR beta nucleotide sequences per donor were sequenced, and 15% to 20% of those sequences were non-productive. Among the roughly 370 genotyped donors, under 90% belonged to the genetic ancestry cluster associated with self-reported Caucasian donors. Donor age, sex, ethnicity and CMV serostatus were compiled together with the repertoire data. Every discovery cohort repertoire had been produced on one sequencing platform. To predict cytomegalovirus infection status, the study brought together high-throughput TCR immunosequencing, statistical association of individual TCRs with disease status, and machine learning. To study patterns of TCR occurrence, a later analysis re-analyzed previously published TCR beta repertoires from 666 donors and added high-resolution HLA genotyping. The study profiled the T cell repertoires of 500 to 800 subjects by immunosequencing and related them to cytomegalovirus serostatus. In addition to the first cohort of around 670 subjects, a separate validation cohort of 120 different subjects was used. An early release covering roughly 640 HLA-typed donors comprised approximately 300 gigabases of sequencing data and around 86 million unique TCR sequences. Four or five DR-DQ haplotypes were handled as single units for association and clustering because linkage in the cohort was strong. Genome-wide SNP genotypes for about three fifths of the roughly 670 donors were used in a later genetic analysis, which treated that subset as a discovery cohort. Typing coverage differed by locus: A, B, C, DRB1 and DQB1 were typed in about 620-630 donors, DQA1 in about 500, DPA1 in approximately 600, and DPB1 in just under 490. Rather than drawing on any new phenotypic data, the later analysis identified candidate immune exposures from TCR beta sequences and the way those sequences occurred across donors.

Overall study results and their limits: A cluster of highly shared sequence variants was judged likely to represent a technical artifact of the sequencing pipeline. In an earlier analysis of approximately 590 of the donors, most TCR beta V segments were observed in productive rearrangements about 90% or about 30% of the time, broadly matching IMGT annotations. According to a later analysis, TCR association rates differed among HLA loci, with DRB1 alleles showing the most associated TCRs and HLA-C alleles showing the fewest. In this cohort, only TCR beta chains were sequenced, and detectable features were limited by the absence of alpha or paired-chain data. In a later analysis, HLA-associated TCR beta chains showed more clonal expansion and lower generation probabilities than non-associated chains that were equally common. Linkage disequilibrium might explain the correlated functional status among segregating V segments, but an unknown experimental factor could not be ruled out. An association between a missense DCLRE1C variant and V-gene and J-gene trimming of TCR beta chains was found in a later genetic analysis and replicated in an independent cohort. CMV serostatus was the only immune exposure information available for the cohort. A further reported finding was that TCR beta sequences accurately predicted the HLA-A and HLA-B alleles for most subjects in the first cohort. Seventeen rarely observed V segments, including chromosome 9 orphons, were excluded from the earlier analysis of 550 to 700 of the donors because counts were too low. In a later analysis, some 17,000 TCR beta sequences were associated with specific HLA alleles at a false discovery rate of 0.05. According to a later genetic analysis, donors in an Asian-associated ancestry cluster had fewer N-insertions in productive TCRs than the roughly 700-donor mean. The classifier was reported to diagnose cytomegalovirus status with high specificity and sensitivity in both the original cohort and the validation cohort. The presence/absence analyses assumed that sequencing depth was roughly uniform across donors, and that assumption may not be true. Three of the identified cytomegalovirus-associated TCR beta chains were confirmed in vitro to be specific for cytomegalovirus antigens. When HLA alleles, especially DR and DQ, strongly co-occurred, TCR associations were difficult to assign to individual alleles. Most TCR sequences were seen in very few donors, while some public TCRs were found in many individuals. It was suggested by the authors that the approach could potentially be generalized to other disease states and immunological phenotypes. HLA typing was unavailable for some donors at each locus, so association tests used only the typed subset. The study gave a list of some 150 TCR beta chains associated with cytomegalovirus. A later analysis reported that several top co-occurrence clusters appeared linked to parvovirus B19, influenza, CMV and Epstein-Barr virus. Some IMGT-functional V segments, including TRBV6-2 and TRBV6-3, could not be distinguished by the 87-base-pair reads and were therefore excluded. A later analysis found that most CMV-associated TCR beta chains appeared HLA-restricted, with HLA associations seemingly driven largely by CMV exposure.

The cohort was made up of about 610 healthy bone marrow donors. All cohort members were sampled while nominally healthy, although unrecorded immune exposures were likely present. Of the 690 or so cohort members, fewer than 300 had positive CMV serostatus and 350 to 400 had negative CMV serostatus, and CMV serostatus was not recorded for the donor. Every donor gave a peripheral blood sample, and the peripheral blood mononuclear cells from that sample were used for TCR beta sequencing. Genomic DNA extraction from the blood cell samples was performed with the Qiagen DNeasy Blood Extraction Kit. In the case of this clone: Which antigen it targets is not known. Base qualities are not recorded, but no much larger clone differs from it by a single base.

V loses 5 bases, J loses 4 bases, and the germline ends lie 14 bases apart. Based on the germline V gene, the CDR1 and CDR2 sequences are SGHVS and FQNEAQ. From the cysteine through the phenylalanine, the CDR3 covers 14 amino acids. Left in the record is the CDR3 DNA by itself, 42 bases read in frame from the first base. Receptor amplification or capture employed the immunoSEQ multiplex PCR assay. For the multiplex PCR, a mixture combining 60 forward primers for TCR Vbeta segments and 13 reverse primers for TCR Jbeta segments was used. The CDR3 region of rearranged TCR beta genes was amplified from genomic DNA by a multiplex PCR assay. Amplified TCR beta libraries were sequenced as 87-base-pair reads on the Illumina HiSeq System. On the authors' methods: Across the 670 or so repertoires, a later analysis counted around 80 million unique TCR beta chains, 9.5 million to 13 million of which were shared by at least two donors. Raw reads were error-corrected and collapsed into unique sequences with a nearest-neighbor algorithm that merged closely related sequences to remove PCR and sequencing errors. Alignment of CDR3 sequences to IMGT reference sequences was used to assign V, D and J gene segments. For a sequence to be retained, a match of at least six nucleotides to both a V gene segment and a J gene segment was required. Rearrangements were called productive when the CDR3 lacked stop codons and stayed in frame with V and J; all others were non-productive. CDR3 was defined according to IMGT convention as the region running from the second conserved V-encoded cysteine to the conserved J-encoded phenylalanine. The earlier analysis of a few hundred of the donors excluded sequences that lacked an unambiguous match to a single V gene segment. An earlier analysis of 450 to 650 of the donors called V segments functional above 56.7% productive rearrangements and segregating when the between-donor standard deviation exceeded 5%. To diagnose cytomegalovirus status from the catalog of TCR beta chain sequences, a statistical classification framework was built. In a later analysis, TCR nucleotide sequences were compared against IMGT/GENE-DB human TR gene sequences so that V and J genes could be assigned. A later analysis assigned CDR3 sequences and most-parsimonious VDJ recombination scenarios with the TCRdist pipeline. A later analysis defined each TCR beta chain by its CDR3 amino acid sequence plus V-gene family, and excluded reads lacking a unique V-gene family. In a later analysis, a few hundred highly shared, low-generation-probability nucleotide sequences were removed to address suspected cross-contamination and a sequencing artifact. A later analysis calculated a clonal expansion index for each public chain from normalized within-repertoire ranks of inferred template counts. In a later analysis, generation probabilities were computed with a VDJ recombination model fitted to out-of-frame rearrangements, and the resulting probabilities were checked against IGoR. In a later analysis, TCR-TCR, TCR-HLA and TCR-CMV co-occurrence was scored with hypergeometric tests, and a repertoire-size bias correction was applied to TCR pairs. False discovery rates were estimated in a later analysis by permuting HLA or CMV assignments 20 times. A later analysis grouped co-occurring TCRs with DBSCAN, adding TCRdist sequence similarity when clustering within HLA-allele-positive subsets. For co-occurrence clustering, repertoires with fewer than 30,000 or more than 120,000 public chains were excluded, along with four or five repertoires with anomalous nucleotide sharing. Drawn from immuneACCESS, this table holds only the in-frame rearrangements with V and J called that TCRdb kept. Clones are partly lost; checked studies trace under half to an unresolved V gene and leave the rest unexplained. V, J and clone size reflect that table, while D and trimming were determined from the DNA. The sample table lists about 89,000 clones, around 64% of them with a count of one. The ten largest clones capture around 2% of the sample.

Source material: PBMCs. The rearranged segments are TRBV7-8 and TRBJ1-2, and possibly TRBD1, on 5 matching bases. This TCR was recovered from a human donor in good health. This receptor carries the CDR3 CASSPGRGTYGYTF. The base sequence is TGTGCCAGCAGCCCTGGGCGGGGGACCTATGGCTACACCTTC.